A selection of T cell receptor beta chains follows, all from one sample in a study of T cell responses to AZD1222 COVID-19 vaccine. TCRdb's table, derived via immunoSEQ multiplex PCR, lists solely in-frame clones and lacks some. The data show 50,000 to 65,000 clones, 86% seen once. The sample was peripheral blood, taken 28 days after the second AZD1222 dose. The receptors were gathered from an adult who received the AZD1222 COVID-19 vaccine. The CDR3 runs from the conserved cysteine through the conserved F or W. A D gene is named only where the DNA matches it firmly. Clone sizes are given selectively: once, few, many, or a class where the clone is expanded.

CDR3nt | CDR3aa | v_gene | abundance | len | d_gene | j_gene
TGTGCCAGCAGCATAACGACTAGTTTCGCAGATACGCAGTATTTT | CASSITTSFADTQYF | TRBV9 | - | 15 | - | TRBJ2-3
TGTGCCAGCAGCTTGAGGCAGATTGAAGCTTTCTTT | CASSLRQIEAFF | TRBV5-6 | - | 12 | - | TRBJ1-1
TGTGCCAGCAGCTTGGCTAGCGGGAGCTCCTACGAGCAGTACTTC | CASSLASGSSYEQYF | TRBV5-6 | - | 15 | TRBD2 | TRBJ2-7
TGTGCCAGCAGTCGACAGTTCTCCGAGCAGTACTTC | CASSRQFSEQYF | TRBV6-2/TRBV6-3 | - | 12 | - | TRBJ2-7
TGTGCCAGCAGCCTAAGACTAGTTACCCCCGGGGAGCTGTTTTTT | CASSLRLVTPGELFF | TRBV7-8 | - | 15 | - | TRBJ2-2
TGTGCCAGTAGTATGGGGTTAGGCGGATGGAACACTGAAGCTTTCTTT | CASSMGLGGWNTEAFF | TRBV19 | - | 16 | - | TRBJ1-1
TGTGCCAGCAGGAAAGGCCGGGACTCTTCCTACGAGCAGTACTTC | CASRKGRDSSYEQYF | TRBV6-5 | once | 15 | - | TRBJ2-7
TGTGCCAGCAGCTTATTTCGACTAGCGTTCGCCTTGAACACCGGGGAGCTGTTTTTT | CASSLFRLAFALNTGELFF | TRBV7-9 | - | 19 | TRBD2 | TRBJ2-2
TGCGCCAGCAGCTTACAAGATTCTGGAAACACCATATATTTT | CASSLQDSGNTIYF | TRBV5-1 | - | 14 | - | TRBJ1-3
TGTGCCAGCTCACCAGCGACAGGGGACTATGGCTACACCTTC | CASSPATGDYGYTF | TRBV18 | - | 14 | TRBD1 | TRBJ1-2
TGTGCCAGCAGCACGTACAGCGACAATGAGCAGTTCTTC | CASSTYSDNEQFF | TRBV7-3 | - | 13 | - | TRBJ2-1
TGTGCCACCGCCCGACAGAGCTCCTACAATGAGCAGTTCTTC | CATARQSSYNEQFF | TRBV27 | few | 14 | - | TRBJ2-1
TGTGCCAGCAGCTTTCCCGAGCGCGATGAGCAGTTCTTC | CASSFPERDEQFF | TRBV11-3 | once | 13 | - | TRBJ2-1
TGTGCCTGGAGAACCGACAGGGTCGCTGAAGCTTTCTTT | CAWRTDRVAEAFF | TRBV30 | few | 13 | TRBD1 | TRBJ1-1
TGTGCCAGCACTCGAGGGTGGGGCGAAGAGCAGTACTTC | CASTRGWGEEQYF | TRBV2 | - | 13 | - | TRBJ2-7
TGTGCCAGCATCTCCTCCGGGACAGGGGATCGTGGCTACACCTTC | CASISSGTGDRGYTF | TRBV28 | few | 15 | TRBD1 | TRBJ1-2
TGCGCCAGCAGCTTGGCACAGAAGATAACCAATGAGCAGTTCTTC | CASSLAQKITNEQFF | TRBV5-1 | once | 15 | - | TRBJ2-1
TGCGCCAGCAGTGAGAGCGGGGCACGGGTTAACAATGAGCAGTTCTTC | CASSESGARVNNEQFF | TRBV10-1 | once | 16 | TRBD2 | TRBJ2-1
TGCGCCAGCAGCTTGGGGACAGGGAATACGCAGTATTTT | CASSLGTGNTQYF | TRBV5-1 | - | 13 | TRBD1 | TRBJ2-3
TGTGCCAGCTCACCGGGGAACACCGGGGAGCTGTTTTTT | CASSPGNTGELFF | TRBV18 | few | 13 | - | TRBJ2-2
TGTGCCAGCAGCTTAGAAGAAAGGGGCACTGAAGCTTTCTTT | CASSLEERGTEAFF | TRBV7-9 | once | 14 | - | TRBJ1-1
TGTGCCAGCAGTGTGGGCGGGGGGGCCGGAGAGACCCAGTACTTC | CASSVGGGAGETQYF | TRBV2 | - | 15 | TRBD2 | TRBJ2-5
TGTGCCACCAGTGACAAACCGGGACTAAGCTCCTACGAGCAGTACTTC | CATSDKPGLSSYEQYF | TRBV24-1 | - | 16 | TRBD2 | TRBJ2-7
TGTGCCAGCAGCGTGGGGGGACAGGGGGCCACAGATACGCAGTATTTT | CASSVGGQGATDTQYF | TRBV9 | - | 16 | TRBD1 | TRBJ2-3
TGTGCCAGCAGCCAAGTTCCCCCGGGATACACTGGAAACACCATATATTTT | CASSQVPPGYTGNTIYF | TRBV3-1/TRBV3-2 | - | 17 | - | TRBJ1-3
TGTGCCAGCAGCTCCCTGCGGGACAGTAGCTCCTACAATGAGCAGTTCTTC | CASSSLRDSSSYNEQFF | TRBV6-2/TRBV6-3 | - | 17 | - | TRBJ2-1
TGCAGCGTCCCAGGTCCTGGCTCTGGAAACACCATATATTTT | CSVPGPGSGNTIYF | TRBV29-1 | - | 14 | - | TRBJ1-3
TGTGCCAGCAGCCCGCGGGGTGAGCAGTTCTTC | CASSPRGEQFF | TRBV7-2 | once | 11 | - | TRBJ2-1
TGTGCCAGCAGCTTGGTTGGGACAGAGTCCTACAATGAGCAGTTCTTC | CASSLVGTESYNEQFF | TRBV5-6 | - | 16 | TRBD1 | TRBJ2-1
TGTGCCAGCAGCCAACGTCCGGGACTAGATGCCGCAGATACGCAGTATTTT | CASSQRPGLDAADTQYF | TRBV5-4 | - | 17 | TRBD2 | TRBJ2-3
TGTGCCAGTAGCTGGGGATCCTTTGGCACTAATGAAAAACTGTTTTTT | CASSWGSFGTNEKLFF | TRBV19 | - | 16 | - | TRBJ1-4
TGTGCCAGCAGCTACGGGGTGTCGGGGGATAGCTACACCTTC | CASSYGVSGDSYTF | TRBV7-9 | - | 14 | - | TRBJ1-2
TGTGCCAGCAGGTTCAGGGACGTGGGTGAAAAACTGTTTTTT | CASRFRDVGEKLFF | TRBV2 | few | 14 | - | TRBJ1-4
TGTGCCAGCAGCAAAGGGCTAGCGGGAGGGTTAGAAGATACGCAGTATTTT | CASSKGLAGGLEDTQYF | TRBV7-2 | - | 17 | TRBD2 | TRBJ2-3
TGTGCCAGCAGCTTGGCCGGGAGTCAGCCCCAGCATTTT | CASSLAGSQPQHF | TRBV5-6 | - | 13 | - | TRBJ1-5
TGTGCCAGTAGTATTCGCCAAGCTGGGGCCGGGGAGCTGTTTTTT | CASSIRQAGAGELFF | TRBV19 | - | 15 | - | TRBJ2-2
TGTGCCAGCACCAAAACTAGCGAGGGTCGCATTACGCAGTATTTT | CASTKTSEGRITQYF | TRBV3-1/TRBV3-2 | - | 15 | TRBD2 | TRBJ2-3
TGTGCCAGCAGTTACTCGAGGAGCGTGGCCGGGGAGCTGTTTTTT | CASSYSRSVAGELFF | TRBV6-5 | once | 15 | - | TRBJ2-2
TGTGCCAGTAAGGGACTAGCGGGAGGGGAAGAGACCCAGTACTTC | CASKGLAGGEETQYF | TRBV19 | - | 15 | TRBD2 | TRBJ2-5
TGTGCCAGTAGTATCGGGGGGTCTGGGGCCAACGTCCTGACTTTC | CASSIGGSGANVLTF | TRBV19 | - | 15 | TRBD2 | TRBJ2-6
TGTGCCAGCAGCCCGGGGAGAGTAACTAATGAAAAACTGTTTTTT | CASSPGRVTNEKLFF | TRBV11-2 | - | 15 | - | TRBJ1-4
TGTGCCTGGAGAACCCACTATAATTCACCCCTCCACTTT | CAWRTHYNSPLHF | TRBV30 | - | 13 | - | TRBJ1-6
TGTGCCAGCAGTTCTGGGGGCGCTTGGTCAGATACGCAGTATTTT | CASSSGGAWSDTQYF | TRBV28 | - | 15 | - | TRBJ2-3
TGTGCCAGCAGCTTATTTGAGGGGAATAATTCACCCCTCCACTTT | CASSLFEGNNSPLHF | TRBV7-2 | - | 15 | - | TRBJ1-6
TGTGCCAGTACCCTTCGGGACACAGATACGCAGTATTTT | CASTLRDTDTQYF | TRBV19 | - | 13 | - | TRBJ2-3
TGTGCCAGCAGCTTAGCTGCGGCCACCTATGGCTACACCTTC | CASSLAAATYGYTF | TRBV11-2 | - | 14 | - | TRBJ1-2
TGTGCCAGCTCACCCGTCGCAGGAGGTAATGAGCAGTTCTTC | CASSPVAGGNEQFF | TRBV18 | - | 14 | - | TRBJ2-1
TGTGCCAGTAACCCACAGGGGGCGGCAAACTATGGCTACACCTTC | CASNPQGAANYGYTF | TRBV19 | - | 15 | TRBD1 | TRBJ1-2
TGTGCCAGCAGTCGTCTTGGGCCGGACAGCGCGAACACCGGGGAGCTGTTTTTT | CASSRLGPDSANTGELFF | TRBV6-2/TRBV6-3 | - | 18 | - | TRBJ2-2
TGTGCCAGCAGTCCCTTGGACGGGTATCAGCCCCAGCATTTT | CASSPLDGYQPQHF | TRBV27 | - | 14 | - | TRBJ1-5
TGTGCCAGCAACGGCGGGAGGGCCATAGATACGCAGTATTTT | CASNGGRAIDTQYF | TRBV2 | - | 14 | TRBD2 | TRBJ2-3
TGTGCCAGTAGTACCGGTGCCGGGGCCGATTATTATAATTCACCCCTCCACTTT | CASSTGAGADYYNSPLHF | TRBV19 | once | 18 | - | TRBJ1-6
TGTGCCAGCAGCACAGTTGACAGGGGTAGAAGGGGTGAGCAGTTCTTC | CASSTVDRGRRGEQFF | TRBV5-4 | once | 16 | TRBD1 | TRBJ2-1
TGTGCCAGCAGCTTGGATCCGACTAGCTACGAGCAGTACTTC | CASSLDPTSYEQYF | TRBV5-4 | - | 14 | - | TRBJ2-7
TGCGCCAGCAGCCAAGGCCCACTAGCGGGAGTCACAGATACGCAGTATTTT | CASSQGPLAGVTDTQYF | TRBV4-3 | - | 17 | TRBD2 | TRBJ2-3
TGCGCCAGCAGCTTACGGGGGAACACTGAAGCTTTCTTT | CASSLRGNTEAFF | TRBV5-1 | - | 13 | - | TRBJ1-1
TGTGCCAGCAGCCCTCACGGACAGGCGGTAAACTATGGCTACACCTTC | CASSPHGQAVNYGYTF | TRBV5-4 | - | 16 | TRBD1 | TRBJ1-2
TGTGCCAGCAGTCCCGGGACATCTGGCCAAAAACTGTTTTTT | CASSPGTSGQKLFF | TRBV6-5 | - | 14 | - | TRBJ1-4